Below, 12 T cell receptor beta chains from the same sample are listed, as sequenced in a study of blood T cell repertoires in COVID-19. Produced via immunoSEQ multiplex PCR; TCRdb's table is partial and in-frame only. The table records about 73,000 clones, roughly 89% of them present only once. Sequenced sample: peripheral blood. The receptors were sampled from a man older than 75 with acute or convalescent COVID-19.

This chain connects TRBV7-9 to TRBJ2-1, with 8 bases matching TRBD1. After removal of 5 bases from V and 5 bases from J, the junction contained 5 bases not matched to a gene. From germline, CDR1 is SEHNR and CDR2 FQNEAQ (reference sequence). The CDR3 runs to 14 residues. This CDR3 is CASSPRGPNNEQFF. The CDR3 DNA follows: TGTGCCAGCAGCCCCAGGGGGCCAAACAATGAGCAGTTCTTC.

The chain links TRBV2 to TRBJ1-6, with 8 bases lining up with TRBD1. This CDR3 spans 16 amino acids. With V trimmed by 7 bases and J by 10 bases, 15 bases remained unmatched. The germline V gene encodes CDR1 SNHLY and CDR2 FYNNEI. The CDR3 sequence is CASTKVGQGGGSPLHF. The CDR3 DNA follows: TGTGCCAGCACGAAAGTCGGACAGGGCGGTGGCTCACCCCTCCACTTT.

This chain links TRBV3-1 (or the pseudogene TRBV3-2) with TRBJ1-5; D perhaps matches TRBD1 (6 bases). Germline V gene lookup returns CDR1 LGHDT and CDR2 YNNKEL (reference sequence). This CDR3 comprises 15 residues. Trimming cost V 0 bases and J 6 bases, with 12 bases left between them. CDR3 DNA sequence: TGTGCCAGCAGCCAAGATACAGGGAGCGGTCAGCCCCAGCATTTT. Translated, it gives CASSQDTGSGQPQHF.

The chain is built from TRBV2 and TRBJ1-5; D call uncertain. CDR3 size: 12 residues. The V gene's germline CDR1 is SNHLY and CDR2 FYNNEI. V was clipped by 6 bases and J by 3 bases, with 6 bases between them. CDR3 protein: CASSGDNQPQHF. CDR3 nucleotide sequence: TGTGCCAGCAGCGGAGACAATCAGCCCCAGCATTTT.

The chain combines TRBV19 with TRBJ2-3; a possible D gene is TRBD1 (6 bases). V was shortened by 4 bases and J by 7 bases, with 15 bases between the two germline ends. This CDR3 contains 14 residues. The germline gives CDR1 LNHDA, CDR2 SQIVND (reference sequence). In DNA, the CDR3 is TGTGCCAGTAGTACCCGACAGGTGGAGCATACGCAGTATTTT. Encoded protein: CASSTRQVEHTQYF.

The chain is built from TRBV9 and TRBJ2-1, with a tentative D call TRBD2 (5 bases). V was cut by 0 bases and J by 2 bases, with 12 bases left in between. Germline V gene lookup returns CDR1 SGDLS and CDR2 YYNGEE. This CDR3 has 16 residues. The chain's CDR3 is CASSVDGIPAYNEQFF. The CDR3 DNA reads as TGTGCCAGCAGCGTAGACGGGATCCCGGCCTACAATGAGCAGTTCTTC.

The genes are TRBV27 and TRBJ1-2; a possible D gene is TRBD1 (6 bases). V dropped 4 bases and J dropped 4 bases, with 10 bases sitting between them. The length of the CDR3 is 13 residues. Germline values: CDR1 MNHEY, CDR2 SMNVEV (reference sequence). In DNA form, the CDR3 reads TGTGCCAGCAGTTCAACAGGGATCTATGGCTACACCTTC. Protein product: CASSSTGIYGYTF.

J is TRBJ2-5 and V is TRBV3-1 (or the pseudogene TRBV3-2); 9 bases are shared with TRBD1. The CDR3 covers 13 residues. Losses at the gene ends were 8 bases for V and 4 bases for J; bases not matched to a gene: 5. Germline CDR1 LGHDT, CDR2 YNNKEL (reference sequence). CDR3 coding DNA: TGTGCCAGCGGGGACAGGGTATTAGAGACCCAGTACTTC. Its translation is CASGDRVLETQYF.

This chain joins TRBV7-9 and TRBJ2-7; D perhaps matches TRBD1 (5 bases). The V end was cut by 5 bases, the J end by 2 bases, with 16 bases between. This CDR3 is built from 15 residues. Germline CDR1 and CDR2: SEHNR and FQNEAQ (reference sequence). CDR3 sequence reads: CASSVGAIDAYEQYF. CDR3 in DNA: TGTGCCAGCAGCGTAGGGGCTATTGACGCCTACGAGCAGTACTTC.

The J gene is TRBJ2-5, the V gene TRBV3-1 (or the pseudogene TRBV3-2); D perhaps matches TRBD2 (5 bases). The CDR3 spans 11 residues. Looked up from germline, CDR1 is LGHDT and CDR2 is YNNKEL (reference sequence). With 2 bases removed from V and 9 bases from J, the gap between germline ends came to 7 bases. The CDR3 sequence: CASSQSGPQYF. The CDR3 DNA is TGTGCCAGCAGCCAAAGCGGACCCCAGTACTTC.

The chain recombines TRBV3-1 (or the pseudogene TRBV3-2) with TRBJ1-3; D call uncertain. V lost 0 bases, J lost 0 bases, and 6 bases lay in between. CDR3 length equals 15 residues. CDR1 LGHDT and CDR2 YNNKEL come from the germline V gene (reference sequence). The CDR3 protein is CASSQDLVSGNTIYF. DNA of the CDR3: TGTGCCAGCAGCCAAGATCTAGTCTCTGGAAACACCATATATTTT.

The rearrangement links TRBV2 to TRBJ1-1, with 10 positions matching TRBD1. Per germline, CDR1 SNHLY and CDR2 FYNNEI. V shed 5 bases, J shed 1 base, and the junction held 7 bases outside the gene matches. The CDR3 has 16 amino acids. CDR3 region: CASSSGQGVGNTEAFF. Written as DNA, the CDR3 is TGTGCCAGCAGTTCCGGACAGGGGGTTGGGAACACTGAAGCTTTCTTT.